This T cell receptor beta chain was sequenced for a study of blood T cells in healthy people across ages. A J-beta primer mix and a sample-barcoded 5' primer were used in a second PCR of about 7 to 12 cycles. A single record per CDR3 protein comes from TCRdb applying MiXCR to the 5' RACE reads. The top ten clones hold 20% to 30% of a sample with some 860,000 distinct CDR3 sequences, just over 55% of them seen once. This CDR3 contains 15 residues. The ends lost 5 bases at V and 4 bases at J; junction bases unmatched: 3. Sequencing was carried out using blood. The V and J genes are TRBV12-3 or TRBV12-4 and TRBJ2-6; 9 bases agree with TRBD1. The origin of this receptor is a man between 35 and 55 years old in good health. The CDR3, as DNA: TGTGCCAGCAGTGGGACAGGGACAGGGGCCAACGTCCTGACTTTC. Translation: CASSGTGTGANVLTF.